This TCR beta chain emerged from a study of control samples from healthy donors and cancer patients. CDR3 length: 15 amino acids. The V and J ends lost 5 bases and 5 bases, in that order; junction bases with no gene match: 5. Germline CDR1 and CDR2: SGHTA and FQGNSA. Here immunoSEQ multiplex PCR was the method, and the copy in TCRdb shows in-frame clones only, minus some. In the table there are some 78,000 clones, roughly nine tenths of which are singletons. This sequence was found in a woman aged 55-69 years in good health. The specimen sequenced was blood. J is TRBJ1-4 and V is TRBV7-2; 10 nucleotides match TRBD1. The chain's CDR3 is CASSKDRGLNEKLFF. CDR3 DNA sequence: TGTGCCAGCAGCAAGGACAGGGGGTTGAATGAAAAACTGTTTTTT.